The entry that follows covers one TCR beta chain sequence. The data stem from a study of human T cells and chemical hapten exposure. Time point meaning: patch test 1, 2 weeks after DPC sensitization. Specified treatment: therapeutic diphenylcyclopropenone sensitization with weekly scalp DPC. V was trimmed by 6 bases and J by 4 bases, leaving 18 bases between them. This CDR3 contains 15 residues. Germline loops: CDR1 WSHSY, CDR2 SAAADI. A single record per CDR3 protein comes from TCRdb applying MiXCR to the RACE reads. The sample has about 14,000 distinct CDR3 sequences; roughly 17% are singletons. The sequencing used whole blood, collected in connection with sensitization to the hapten diphenylcyclopropenone (DPC). The genes are TRBV10-2 and TRBJ1-1; D unresolved. The source of this sequence is a woman aged 25 to 39 with alopecia areata. Some clones in this sample may be carry-over from other donors' samples. CDR3 amino acids: CASSATGNGGTEAFF. DNA for the CDR3: TGCGCCAGCAGCGCTACTGGTAACGGAGGCACTGAAGCTTTCTTT.